These 21 T cell receptor beta chains came from one sample sequenced in a study of technical replicates of blood from a handful of donors. Libraries were prepared by immunoSEQ multiplex PCR; TCRdb keeps only in-frame clonotypes and omits some of them. The top ten hold about 0.3% of the sample, which has roughly 92,000 clones, 90% to 95% seen once. Sequencing used T cells isolated from PBMCs. The receptors here all came from a human donor in good health.

The rearrangement links TRBV29-1 to TRBJ1-5; D is possibly TRBD1 (6 bases). This CDR3 spans 12 amino acids. CDR1 SQVTM and CDR2 ANQGSEA come from the germline V gene. Trimming took 6 bases from V and 5 from J, leaving 11 bases between them. CDR3: CSVAEGDQPQHF. In DNA, the CDR3 is TGCAGCGTGGCTGAGGGGGATCAGCCCCAGCATTTT. The entire variable domain, with the rest obtained from reference TRBV29-1 and TRBJ1-5, is as follows: SAVISQKPSRDICQRGTSLTIQCQVDSQVTMMFWYRQQPGQSLTLIATANQGSEATYESGFVIDKFPISRPNLTFSTLTVSNMSPEDSSIYLCSVAEGDQPQHFGDGTRLSIL.

The rearrangement links TRBV5-1 to TRBJ1-2, with 10 bases aligning to TRBD1. V lost 6 bases, J lost 8 bases, and 10 bases stayed unmatched. The CDR3 has 14 residues. CDR1 SGHRS and CDR2 YFSETQ come from the germline V gene. The CDR3 region has the DNA TGCGCCAGCAATCGGGACGGACAGGGGGAAGGCTACACCTTC. Translated: CASNRDGQGEGYTF.

The chain employs TRBV6-1 and TRBJ1-2; no clear D. In germline, CDR1 is MNHNS, CDR2 SASEGT. The CDR3 has 13 amino acids. Trimming stripped 7 bases from V and 1 base from J, with 10 bases between. The CDR3 region is CASINPFNYGYTF. CDR3 bases: TGTGCCAGCATTAATCCCTTTAACTATGGCTACACCTTC.

The CDR3 DNA is TGTGCCAGCAGTTTAGTGGGGGCGCGGCAGCCCCAGCATTTT. Its translation: CASSLVGARQPQHF. The V gene is TRBV27, the J gene TRBJ1-5, with a possible D match to TRBD1 (6 bases). Per germline, CDR1 MNHEY and CDR2 SMNVEV (reference sequence). V shed 2 bases and J shed 7 bases, with 12 bases lying between them. CDR3 size: 14 residues.

A single count supports this clone. The chain links TRBV6-6 to TRBJ2-1; 7 bases line up with TRBD2. The CDR3 extends over 14 amino acids. Germline assignment: CDR1 MNHNY and CDR2 SVGAGI (reference sequence). The V segment lost 2 bases and the J segment 8 bases; nucleotides outside the gene matches: 6. CDR3 bases: TGTGCCAGCAGTTACGGGCGGGAGACCGATGAGCAGTTCTTC. It is translated as CASSYGRETDEQFF.

The chain carries TRBV7-2 and TRBJ1-5; TRBD1 is a possible D gene (5 bases). This CDR3 has 14 amino acids. Trimming took off 5 bases at V and 3 bases at J, with 11 bases between the two ends. Looked up from germline, CDR1 is SGHTA and CDR2 is FQGNSA. The CDR3 here is CASSETVFNQPQHF. The CDR3 DNA is TGTGCCAGCAGCGAGACAGTCTTCAATCAGCCCCAGCATTTT.

The chain employs TRBV10-3 and TRBJ1-1, with a possible D match to TRBD1 (6 bases). In germline, CDR1 is ENHRY, CDR2 SYGVKD. This CDR3 comprises 15 residues. Trimming shortened V by 11 bases and J by 2 bases, and 21 bases separated the two germline ends. The CDR3 DNA sequence: TGTGCCGCCGCGGGGGGCCGGATAAATAACACTGAAGCTTTCTTT. It yields the protein CAAAGGRINNTEAFF.

The J gene is TRBJ2-7, the V gene TRBV4-1; 8 bases are shared with TRBD2. Trimming cost V 4 bases and J 3 bases; bases outside gene matches: 5. From germline, CDR1 is MGHRA and CDR2 YSYEKL. This CDR3 contains 14 residues. CDR3 sequence (DNA): TGCGCCAGCAGCCCGGGGGGGGGCGGCTACGAGCAGTACTTC. It encodes CASSPGGGGYEQYF.

The chain is built from TRBV6-6 and TRBJ2-3; no clear D. The CDR3 covers 16 residues. V was pared by 1 base and J by 4 bases, with 15 bases between. Germline loops: CDR1 MNHNY, CDR2 SVGAGI (reference sequence). CDR3 DNA sequence: TGTGCCAGCAGTTACTATCGACTTTCTGAGGCAGATACGCAGTATTTT. Translated: CASSYYRLSEADTQYF.

The V gene is TRBV7-3, the J gene TRBJ2-6, with TRBD2 as a possible D gene (6 bases). From germline, CDR1 is SGHTA and CDR2 FQGTGA. V was pared by 5 bases and J by 4 bases, with 12 bases between. This CDR3 has 15 residues. The CDR3 is CASSGGVSGANVLTF. The CDR3 DNA follows: TGTGCCAGCAGCGGAGGGGTATCGGGGGCCAACGTCCTGACTTTC.

This chain connects TRBV27 to TRBJ1-2, with a tentative D call TRBD1 (5 bases). The length of the CDR3 is 13 residues. V was trimmed by 3 bases and J by 7 bases, leaving 12 bases between them. In germline, CDR1 is MNHEY, CDR2 SMNVEV (reference sequence). This CDR3 is CASSFQGTSGYTF. In DNA, the CDR3 is TGTGCCAGCAGTTTCCAGGGAACATCTGGCTACACCTTC.

The V call is TRBV4-3, the J call TRBJ1-1, with D perhaps matching TRBD1 (6 bases). The CDR3 sequence is 16 residues long. V was shortened by 0 bases and J by 4 bases, with 15 bases between the two germline ends. Germline lookup yields CDR1 LGHNA and CDR2 YSLEER. The CDR3 sequence is CASSQDENRALTEAFF. CDR3 coding DNA: TGCGCCAGCAGCCAAGATGAAAACAGGGCCCTCACTGAAGCTTTCTTT.

This chain links TRBV29-1 with TRBJ2-1; 7 nucleotides align to TRBD1. Looked up from germline, CDR1 is SQVTM and CDR2 is ANQGSEA. V was pared by 2 bases and J by 3 bases, with 10 bases of the junction left unmatched. The CDR3 is 16 amino acids. Written as DNA, the CDR3 is TGCAGCGTTGAAACACCAGGGGGTGCCCTCTACAATGAGCAGTTCTTC. This codes for CSVETPGGALYNEQFF.

The chain has TRBV4-3 and TRBJ2-7, with TRBD1 matching over 9 bases. Germline values: CDR1 LGHNA, CDR2 YSLEER. Unmatched junction bases numbered 8, after V lost 2 bases and J lost 6 bases. The CDR3 loop spans 15 amino acids. The CDR3 spells CASSQSRDRDSEQYF. Written as DNA, the CDR3 is TGCGCCAGCAGCCAATCACGGGACAGGGATTCCGAGCAGTACTTC.

The rearrangement links TRBV7-2 to TRBJ2-7; D perhaps matches TRBD1 (6 bases). The CDR3 is 14 amino acids. Per germline, CDR1 SGHTA and CDR2 FQGNSA. Trimming removed 0 bases from V and 2 bases from J, with 8 bases in between. The CDR3 bases are TGTGCCAGCAGCTTAGCTGGACAGCCCTACGAGCAGTACTTC. It yields the protein CASSLAGQPYEQYF.

The chain uses TRBV9 and TRBJ1-1; weak D call: TRBD1 (6 bases). Trimming removed 4 bases from V and 1 base from J, with 8 bases in between. The germline gives CDR1 SGDLS, CDR2 YYNGEE. The CDR3 runs 13 residues. The CDR3: CASSKTGNTEAFF. The CDR3 coding sequence is TGTGCCAGCAGCAAGACAGGGAACACTGAAGCTTTCTTT.

The chain employs TRBV7-6 and TRBJ2-2, with TRBD2 as a possible D gene (6 bases). From germline, CDR1 is SGHVS and CDR2 FNYEAQ. The CDR3 extends over 17 amino acids. V dropped 0 bases and J dropped 2 bases, with 13 bases sitting between them. The CDR3 DNA reads TGTGCCAGCAGCTTAGCATCCGCTAGCGTCAACACCGGGGAGCTGTTTTTT. This translates into CASSLASASVNTGELFF.

This clone was seen once. The V gene is TRBV5-1, the J gene TRBJ1-4; 9 positions agree with TRBD1. Germline assignment: CDR1 SGHRS and CDR2 YFSETQ. This CDR3 spans 14 amino acids. The trim removed 3 bases at V and 5 bases at J, leaving 2 bases unmatched. Here the CDR3 reads CASSSTGGNEKLFF. The CDR3 nucleotides are TGCGCCAGCAGCTCGACAGGGGGGAATGAAAAACTGTTTTTT.

The chain couples TRBV4-3 to TRBJ1-2, with unresolved D. Between the trimmed V and J ends, which lost 3 bases and 5 bases, there was a span of 10 bases. This CDR3 contains 13 residues. In germline, CDR1 is LGHNA, CDR2 YSLEER. CDR3 region: CASSQLGPYGYTF. CDR3 nucleotide sequence: TGCGCCAGCAGCCAGCTGGGCCCGTATGGCTACACCTTC.

This chain links TRBV18 with TRBJ1-3; a possible D gene is TRBD1 (6 bases). The CDR3 runs to 16 residues. Looked up from germline, CDR1 is KGHSH and CDR2 is LQKENI. V was shortened by 0 bases and J by 0 bases, with 9 bases between the two germline ends. The CDR3 DNA is TGTGCCAGCTCACCACCGGGACAAAACTCTGGAAACACCATATATTTT. Translated: CASSPPGQNSGNTIYF.

This clone was seen once. This chain uses TRBV5-1 with TRBJ1-1, with D possibly being TRBD1 (6 bases). This CDR3 is 15 amino acids long. Germline V CDR1 and CDR2: SGHRS, YFSETQ. Trimming shortened V by 0 bases and J by 4 bases, and 13 bases separated the two germline ends. The CDR3 sequence is CASSLDREIITEAFF. Written as DNA, the CDR3 is TGCGCCAGCAGCTTGGACAGGGAAATAATCACTGAAGCTTTCTTT. The variable domain in full, completed from reference TRBV5-1 and TRBJ1-1, reads KAGVTQTPRYLIKTRGQQVTLSCSPISGHRSVSWYQQTPGQGLQFLFEYFSETQRNKGNFPGRFSGRQFSNSRSEMNVSTLELGDSALYLCASSLDREIITEAFFGQGTRLTVV.